The rows below give T cell receptor beta chains drawn from one sample of a study of neoadjuvant nivolumab and ipilimumab in lung cancer. Using immunoSEQ multiplex PCR, the repertoire was profiled, and TCRdb retains in-frame clones only, with some absent. The data show roughly 28,000 clones, around 80% seen once. The input for sequencing was tumor tissue, taken after neoadjuvant nivolumab, alone or with ipilimumab, at or shortly before surgery. The receptors shown here come from an adult with non-small cell lung cancer. Each CDR3 is given with its conserved first and last residue.

v_gene | CDR3aa
TRBV30 | CAWSVRANPYTDTQYF
TRBV5-4 | CASSIAAGETQYF
TRBV5-1 | CASSLDREGETQYF
TRBV5-5 | CASSLAPVGYGYTF
TRBV2 | CAGMTSGGWWADTQYF
TRBV11-2 | CASSLGSSGGRNEQFF
TRBV5-1 | CASSLGEVSGTEAFF
TRBV18 | CASSPLNIPGQPQHF
TRBV18 | CASSLTRDREYEQYF
TRBV7-9 | CASSPTGVTSGIQETQYF
TRBV10-3 | CAISRGNTEAFF
TRBV2 | CASSVMGSDQPQHF
TRBV6-5 | CASSYGFTDVGTEAFF
TRBV30 | CAWSEPLEEETQYF
TRBV30 | CACVVSRPSYEQYF
TRBV6-5 | CASSSWAPNTEAFF
TRBV5-6 | CASSLFRETYEQYF
TRBV27 | CASSLSLAGSYNEQFF
TRBV7-2 | CASSLGGYQETQYF
TRBV4-1 | CASSHHTQGTEAFF
TRBV9 | CASSAGVSTDTQYF
TRBV10-3 | CATGLAGGYEQYF
TRBV29-1 | CSVGRVGNEQFF
TRBV11-2 | CASSLVPGGVSDIQYF
TRBV6-5 | CASRVAGRDTQYF
TRBV11-2 | CASSNTGGREQYF
TRBV6-5 | CASSFRLAGKETQYF
TRBV29-1 | CSVEQETQYF
TRBV18 | CASSPTSGEQYF
TRBV5-6 | CASSLEAGLETQYF
TRBV18 | CASSTGGDSPLHF
TRBV5-5 | CASSLEGQDSPLHF
TRBV20-1 | CSASDGREEYF
TRBV5-1 | CASSLSWDTYEQYF
TRBV7-2 | CASSPQGDTEAFF
TRBV27 | CASVTVNQPQHF
TRBV5-6 | CASSLELAGGPGEQYF
TRBV7-2 | CASSLVVGPSNQPQHF
TRBV5-1 | CASSLEANYNEQFF
TRBV5-1 | CASSFRVMGTGELFF
TRBV5-1 | CASSLGTHATNEKLFF
TRBV11-1 | CASSTDRGNGYTF
TRBV5-6 | CASSQMGYPPGELFF
TRBV30 | CAWSVGGDQPQHF
TRBV14 | CASSSRSQGDTGELFF
TRBV6-1 | CASTRGGTGNTEAFF
TRBV5-5 | CASSDPRTGEETQYF
TRBV2 | CASRDFRSGANVLTF
TRBV7-6 | CASSRGVGNEKLFF
TRBV10-3 | CAISQNTEAFF
TRBV7-3 | CASSLAGQGGYTF
TRBV30 | CAWSVRLQGAKNIQYF